One sample yielded the 10 T cell receptor beta chains listed below, sequenced in a study of T cell repertoires in cytomegalovirus infection (dated by TCRdb to between 2017 and 2020). The instrument given in TCRdb is Illumina HiSeq 1500. In-frame beta chains were kept once TCRdb had trimmed the public reads at Q25 with fastp and called clones with MiXCR. Records with the same CDR3 protein are collapsed into one entry carrying the most frequent genes and DNA. The sample table holds 300,000 or so distinct CDR3 sequences, of which approximately 10% were seen once. The top ten constitute approximately 2.3% of the sample. The sequenced sample consisted of PBMCs. These receptor sequences come from a human donor in good health (CMV status not recorded). Some clones in this sample may be carry-over from other donors' samples.

This clonotype appeared a few times. The chain is built from TRBV24-1 and TRBJ1-1; no definite D call. Germline V gene lookup returns CDR1 KGHDR and CDR2 SFDVKD. The CDR3 covers 17 residues. Trimming pared 2 bases from V and 5 bases from J, leaving 20 bases between. CDR3 DNA sequence: TGTGCCACCAGTGATTGTCCGCTGACACCCTCGAGGACTGAAGCTTTCTTT. It is translated as CATSDCPLTPSRTEAFF.

This clonotype was recorded at least ten times. The chain uses TRBV27 and TRBJ2-2; tentatively, D is TRBD1 or TRBD2 (5 bases each). Looked up from germline, CDR1 is MNHEY and CDR2 is SMNVEV (reference sequence). The CDR3 consists of 15 residues. Trimming took 5 bases from V and 0 from J, leaving 10 bases between them. In nucleotides, the CDR3 is TGTGCCAGCAGTAAAGGGACGACGAACACCGGGGAGCTGTTTTTT. It yields the protein CASSKGTTNTGELFF.

Ten or more counts support this clonotype. This rearrangement joins TRBV6-2 or TRBV6-3 to TRBJ1-5, with D possibly being TRBD1 (6 bases). CDR1 and CDR2 (germline): MNHEY, SVGEGT. The CDR3 length is 13 residues. Trimming cost V 2 bases and J 6 bases, with 8 bases left between them. This CDR3 reads CASSYRGGQPQHF. The CDR3 coding sequence is TGTGCCAGCAGTTACAGGGGGGGTCAGCCCCAGCATTTT.

This clonotype has only a few counts. This chain joins TRBV14 and TRBJ1-1, with TRBD1 matching 10 bases. CDR1 is SGHDN and CDR2 is FVKESK in the germline V gene. The CDR3 is 15 amino acids. V was clipped by 3 bases and J by 5 bases; unmatched bases: 6. As DNA, the CDR3 is TGTGCCAGCAGCCAGCCGGGACAGGGGAGTACTGAAGCTTTCTTT. It is translated as CASSQPGQGSTEAFF.

Many counts were recorded for this clonotype. V gene TRBV6-2 or TRBV6-3 combines with J gene TRBJ2-7; no clear D gene. The ends were cut back, 4 bases at V and 4 bases at J, with 11 bases in the middle. The CDR3 has 13 residues. Germline lookup yields CDR1 MNHEY and CDR2 SVGEGT. CDR3 nucleotide sequence: TGTGCCAGCAGTTTTGGGAATCGATACGAGCAGTACGTC. Amino acids: CASSFGNRYEQYV.

Ten or more counts support this clonotype. This chain links TRBV10-3 with TRBJ2-1; possible D gene TRBD2, 5 bases. This CDR3 has 14 amino acids. Trimming took 9 bases from V and 2 from J, leaving 14 bases between them. CDR1 and CDR2 from the germline V gene are ENHRY and SYGVKD. In DNA form, the CDR3 reads TGTGCCATGTGGAGCGGAGTTCCCTACAATGAGCAGTTCTTC. Translated, it gives CAMWSGVPYNEQFF.

This clonotype was recorded at least ten times. A read error may produce the germline difference seen at one junction end. V and J are TRBV20-1 and TRBJ1-1, with D uncertain. The germline V gene has CDR1 DFQATT and CDR2 SNEGSKA (reference sequence). The length of the CDR3 is 15 residues. Here the CDR3 reads CSAREVSPVNTEAFF. The CDR3 DNA reads TGCAGTGCGAGAGAGGTCAGTCCCGTGAACACTGAAGCTTTCTTT.

This clonotype has a count of ten or more. The rearrangement uses TRBV4-3 and TRBJ1-1, with D possibly being TRBD1 (6 bases). V was cut by 1 base and J by 1 base, with 10 bases left in between. This CDR3 spans 15 amino acids. Germline loops: CDR1 LGHNA, CDR2 YSLEER. CDR3 nucleotide sequence: TGCGCCAGCAGCCAAGTTACGGACAGGAACACTGAAGCTTTCTTT. It is translated as CASSQVTDRNTEAFF.

This clonotype came up many times. The V and J genes are TRBV11-3 and TRBJ2-3; a possible D gene is TRBD1 (6 bases). The CDR3 runs to 13 residues. Trimming left V 3 bases short and J 5 bases short, with 9 bases between. Germline CDR1 reads SGHNT; CDR2 reads YENEEA. CDR3 bases: TGTGCCAGCAGCTTGAAAGGGGGAGATACGCAGTATTTT. This gives the protein CASSLKGGDTQYF.

This clonotype was recorded at least ten times. The chain links TRBV2 to TRBJ2-6, with 7 bases lining up with TRBD1. Unmatched junction bases numbered 7, after V lost 5 bases and J lost 0 bases. The CDR3 has 17 residues. Germline V CDR1 and CDR2: SNHLY, FYNNEI. The DNA of the CDR3 is TGTGCCAGCAGTCCCCGGACAGGAAGCTCTGGGGCCAACGTCCTGACTTTC. It codes for CASSPRTGSSGANVLTF. Using reference TRBV2 and TRBJ2-6 for the parts outside the CDR3, the full variable domain is EPEVTQTPSHQVTQMGQEVILRCVPISNHLYFYWYRQILGQKVEFLVSFYNNEISEKSEIFDDQFSVERPDGSNFTLKIRSTKLEDSAMYFCASSPRTGSSGANVLTFGAGSRLTVL.